A selection of T cell receptor beta chains follows, all from one sample in a study of beta chain features in type 1 diabetes. Only in-frame clones appear in the TCRdb table, and some are missing; sequencing was by immunoSEQ multiplex PCR. The table records 300,000 to 350,000 clones, around an eighth of them present only once. Material: naive CD4+ T cells from blood. Source of these receptors: a woman between 18 and 29 years old with type 1 diabetes. The CDR3 runs from the conserved cysteine through the conserved F or W. Each record gives: D gene, V gene, J gene, clone size, CDR3 DNA, CDR3 protein. The D gene is left open where the match is weak. Expanded clones are given a class, and other clones once, few, many or no size at all.

d_call: TRBD1
v_call: TRBV4-3
j_call: TRBJ1-2
clone_size: few
cdr3_nt: TGCGCCAGCAGCCAAGATCTTAGAGGACAGGGGAACTATGGCTACACCTTC
cdr3_aa: CASSQDLRGQGNYGYTF

d_call: .
v_call: TRBV5-5
j_call: TRBJ2-3
clone_size: .
cdr3_nt: TGTGCCAGCACCTTCCCCCGGAAGGGGAACACAGATACGCAGTATTTT
cdr3_aa: CASTFPRKGNTDTQYF

d_call: .
v_call: TRBV11-2
j_call: TRBJ2-5
clone_size: .
cdr3_nt: TGTGCCAGCAGCTTAGGTGCAGGAGAGACCCAGTACTTC
cdr3_aa: CASSLGAGETQYF

d_call: TRBD2
v_call: TRBV5-1
j_call: TRBJ2-3
clone_size: .
cdr3_nt: TGCGCCAGCAGCTTAAGCGGGATTTCTACGCAGTATTTT
cdr3_aa: CASSLSGISTQYF

d_call: .
v_call: TRBV6-1
j_call: TRBJ2-1
clone_size: .
cdr3_nt: TGTGCCAGCAGTGTCGGGGAGTACTACAATGAGCAGTTCTTC
cdr3_aa: CASSVGEYYNEQFF

d_call: TRBD1
v_call: TRBV25-1
j_call: TRBJ2-3
clone_size: .
cdr3_nt: TGTGCCAGTGGACAGGCGGGCACAGATACGCAGTATTTT
cdr3_aa: CASGQAGTDTQYF

d_call: TRBD1
v_call: TRBV19
j_call: TRBJ1-5
clone_size: .
cdr3_nt: TGTGCCAGTAGTAAAGCGACAGGGGGGAAGAAAGTGAATCAGCCCCAGCATTTT
cdr3_aa: CASSKATGGKKVNQPQHF

d_call: TRBD2
v_call: TRBV6-5
j_call: TRBJ2-1
clone_size: .
cdr3_nt: TGTGCCAGCAGTTACTCGAAGACTAGCGGGGTCAATGAGCAGTTCTTC
cdr3_aa: CASSYSKTSGVNEQFF

d_call: .
v_call: TRBV6-5
j_call: TRBJ2-4
clone_size: few
cdr3_nt: TGTGCCAGCAGTTACTCCCGGGATTCATACAAAAACATTCAGTACTTC
cdr3_aa: CASSYSRDSYKNIQYF

d_call: TRBD2
v_call: TRBV6-5
j_call: TRBJ2-7
clone_size: .
cdr3_nt: TGTGCCAGCAGTTTGGGACTACCTACCTACGAGCAGTACTTC
cdr3_aa: CASSLGLPTYEQYF

d_call: .
v_call: TRBV2
j_call: TRBJ2-1
clone_size: few
cdr3_nt: TGTGCCAGCAGTGCAAAGCCCCGGACTGACAATGAGCAGTTCTTC
cdr3_aa: CASSAKPRTDNEQFF

d_call: .
v_call: TRBV19
j_call: TRBJ1-5
clone_size: few
cdr3_nt: TGTGCCAGTAGTCTCGGGAACCACCGGAGCAATCAGCCCCAGCATTTT
cdr3_aa: CASSLGNHRSNQPQHF

d_call: TRBD2
v_call: TRBV7-9
j_call: TRBJ2-3
clone_size: few
cdr3_nt: TGTGCCAGCAGCTTGACTAGCTGGGGAGATACGCAGTATTTT
cdr3_aa: CASSLTSWGDTQYF

d_call: TRBD1
v_call: TRBV10-1
j_call: TRBJ2-3
clone_size: .
cdr3_nt: TGCGCCAGCAGTGCCGGGACAGGGATCACAGATACGCAGTATTTT
cdr3_aa: CASSAGTGITDTQYF

d_call: .
v_call: TRBV28
j_call: TRBJ2-1
clone_size: .
cdr3_nt: TGTGCCAGCAGTTTAGGGCCCTTATATGAGCAGTTCTTC
cdr3_aa: CASSLGPLYEQFF

d_call: TRBD1
v_call: TRBV7-2
j_call: TRBJ2-5
clone_size: .
cdr3_nt: TGTGCCAGCAGCGCCGGACAGGGGAGGGAGACCCAGTACTTC
cdr3_aa: CASSAGQGRETQYF

d_call: .
v_call: TRBV7-2
j_call: TRBJ2-3
clone_size: few
cdr3_nt: TGTGCCAGCAAAGTACAGGGCACAGATACGCAGTATTTT
cdr3_aa: CASKVQGTDTQYF

d_call: TRBD1
v_call: TRBV28
j_call: TRBJ2-7
clone_size: few
cdr3_nt: TGTGCCAGCGAAGGGACAGGGTTTTCCTACGAGCAGTACTTC
cdr3_aa: CASEGTGFSYEQYF

d_call: TRBD1
v_call: TRBV7-9
j_call: TRBJ1-2
clone_size: .
cdr3_nt: TGTGCCAGCAGCTATACCCAACAGGGGGCGCGTGGCTACACCTTC
cdr3_aa: CASSYTQQGARGYTF

d_call: .
v_call: TRBV11-2
j_call: TRBJ1-2
clone_size: few
cdr3_nt: TGTGCCAGCAGCTCCGGCGGAGACTCTAACTATGGCTACACCTTC
cdr3_aa: CASSSGGDSNYGYTF

d_call: .
v_call: TRBV6-5
j_call: TRBJ2-3
clone_size: .
cdr3_nt: TGTGCCAGCAGTTACGGGGGGAGGAGCACAGATACGCAGTATTTT
cdr3_aa: CASSYGGRSTDTQYF

d_call: TRBD2
v_call: TRBV29-1
j_call: TRBJ2-3
clone_size: few
cdr3_nt: TGCAGTACGAAGAGCGGGACGCCCACAGATACGCAGTATTTT
cdr3_aa: CSTKSGTPTDTQYF

d_call: .
v_call: TRBV5-1
j_call: TRBJ2-1
clone_size: few
cdr3_nt: TGCGCCAGCAGCTTGGTTGCAGGGATAGACTACAATGAGCAGTTCTTC
cdr3_aa: CASSLVAGIDYNEQFF

d_call: .
v_call: TRBV18
j_call: TRBJ2-1
clone_size: .
cdr3_nt: TGTGCCAGCTCACCCCGGTCGATCAATGAAGAGTTCTTC
cdr3_aa: CASSPRSINEEFF

d_call: TRBD1
v_call: TRBV2
j_call: TRBJ2-7
clone_size: .
cdr3_nt: TGTGCCAGCAGGTCGCCGGGACAGGCCTACGAGCAGTACTTC
cdr3_aa: CASRSPGQAYEQYF

d_call: .
v_call: TRBV11-2
j_call: TRBJ2-5
clone_size: few
cdr3_nt: TGTGCCAGCAGCTTAAGACACAGGGAGGAGACCCAGTACTTC
cdr3_aa: CASSLRHREETQYF

d_call: TRBD1
v_call: TRBV19
j_call: TRBJ1-2
clone_size: .
cdr3_nt: TGTGCCAGTAGTCCCATAGGGGGCACGAACTATGGCTACACCTTC
cdr3_aa: CASSPIGGTNYGYTF

d_call: .
v_call: TRBV5-1
j_call: TRBJ2-1
clone_size: .
cdr3_nt: TGCGCCAGCAGCTTGGGACTTCCTGAGCAGTTCTTC
cdr3_aa: CASSLGLPEQFF

d_call: .
v_call: TRBV7-3
j_call: TRBJ1-2
clone_size: .
cdr3_nt: TGTGCCAGCAGCTTACGGGGCGGACAGAACTATGGCTACACCTTC
cdr3_aa: CASSLRGGQNYGYTF

d_call: .
v_call: TRBV2
j_call: TRBJ1-1
clone_size: .
cdr3_nt: TGTGCCAGCAGCGGATTTCGGGTTGAAGCTTTCTTT
cdr3_aa: CASSGFRVEAFF

d_call: .
v_call: TRBV28
j_call: TRBJ1-2
clone_size: few
cdr3_nt: TGTGCCAGCAGTTTATCAGGGGCTGGCGGCTACACCTTC
cdr3_aa: CASSLSGAGGYTF

d_call: .
v_call: TRBV2
j_call: TRBJ1-2
clone_size: .
cdr3_nt: TGTGCCAGCAGTGAATACAGCTATGGCTACACCTTC
cdr3_aa: CASSEYSYGYTF

d_call: .
v_call: TRBV5-1
j_call: TRBJ2-3
clone_size: few
cdr3_nt: TGCGCCAGCAGCTTCCCCAGTACGACAGATACGCAGTATTTT
cdr3_aa: CASSFPSTTDTQYF

d_call: TRBD1
v_call: TRBV7-2
j_call: TRBJ2-3
clone_size: few
cdr3_nt: TGTGCCAGCAGCCAACGGACAGGGGGTTTGGATACGCAGTATTTT
cdr3_aa: CASSQRTGGLDTQYF

d_call: TRBD2
v_call: TRBV10-3
j_call: TRBJ2-3
clone_size: .
cdr3_nt: TGTGCCATCAGTGAGTCGAGGGCGGGAGTAGATACGCAGTATTTT
cdr3_aa: CAISESRAGVDTQYF

d_call: TRBD1
v_call: TRBV19
j_call: TRBJ1-2
clone_size: .
cdr3_nt: TGTGCCAGTAGTACCCCCGGGACAGAGACCTTCTATGGCTACACCTTC
cdr3_aa: CASSTPGTETFYGYTF

d_call: .
v_call: TRBV29-1
j_call: TRBJ1-1
clone_size: few
cdr3_nt: TGCAGCGTTGGCCCGGGGGTAAGAACTGAAGCTTTCTTT
cdr3_aa: CSVGPGVRTEAFF

d_call: .
v_call: TRBV29-1
j_call: TRBJ2-1
clone_size: few
cdr3_nt: TGCAGCGTTGAGGATAGTCGGGACTTCATAGTTTTCTTC
cdr3_aa: CSVEDSRDFIVFF

d_call: TRBD2
v_call: TRBV18
j_call: TRBJ2-1
clone_size: .
cdr3_nt: TGTGCCAGCCTACTCACAGCCGGGACTAGCGGGGCCAATGAGCAGTTCTTC
cdr3_aa: CASLLTAGTSGANEQFF

d_call: .
v_call: TRBV23-1
j_call: TRBJ2-6
clone_size: many
cdr3_nt: TGCGCCAGCAGTCGCCGAGGCGGGGCTGGGGCCAACGTCCTGACTTTC
cdr3_aa: CASSRRGGAGANVLTF

d_call: TRBD2
v_call: TRBV5-1
j_call: TRBJ2-7
clone_size: .
cdr3_nt: TGCGCCAGCACCGCCCTAGCGGGAGTAAACGAGCAGTACTTC
cdr3_aa: CASTALAGVNEQYF

d_call: .
v_call: TRBV5-1
j_call: TRBJ2-1
clone_size: .
cdr3_nt: TGCGCCAGCAGCTTGGAAGGAGGACGTTACGGCAATGAGCAGTTCTTC
cdr3_aa: CASSLEGGRYGNEQFF

d_call: TRBD1
v_call: TRBV2
j_call: TRBJ1-5
clone_size: .
cdr3_nt: TGTGCCAGCAGTCCGGACAGGGGGTATAGCAATCAGCCCCAGCATTTT
cdr3_aa: CASSPDRGYSNQPQHF

d_call: TRBD2
v_call: TRBV18
j_call: TRBJ2-2
clone_size: .
cdr3_nt: TGTGCCAGCTCACGAGCGGGAGTCAGCACCAGGGAGCTGTTTTTT
cdr3_aa: CASSRAGVSTRELFF

d_call: TRBD1
v_call: TRBV6-6
j_call: TRBJ2-4
clone_size: .
cdr3_nt: TGTGCCAGCAGAACCGGGACAGGCGGGAAAAACATTCAGTACTTC
cdr3_aa: CASRTGTGGKNIQYF

d_call: .
v_call: TRBV5-1
j_call: TRBJ2-5
clone_size: .
cdr3_nt: TGCGCCAGCAGTTTAGAAGAGGGAGAGACCCAGTACTTC
cdr3_aa: CASSLEEGETQYF

d_call: .
v_call: TRBV5-1
j_call: TRBJ2-5
clone_size: few
cdr3_nt: TGCGCCAGCAGCCCTCCCTCGGGTGTAGAGACCCAGTACTTC
cdr3_aa: CASSPPSGVETQYF

d_call: TRBD1
v_call: TRBV6-6
j_call: TRBJ1-5
clone_size: few
cdr3_nt: TGTGCCAGCAGTTACGGGGGACAGGTCAATCAGCCCCAGCATTTT
cdr3_aa: CASSYGGQVNQPQHF

d_call: TRBD1
v_call: TRBV19
j_call: TRBJ1-1
clone_size: few
cdr3_nt: TGTGCCAGTAGTCTTGGGACAGCTGAAGCTTTCTTT
cdr3_aa: CASSLGTAEAFF

d_call: .
v_call: TRBV7-2
j_call: TRBJ2-1
clone_size: .
cdr3_nt: TGTGCCAGCAGCTTAGATCTCTACCTTGAGCAGTTCTTC
cdr3_aa: CASSLDLYLEQFF

d_call: .
v_call: TRBV19
j_call: TRBJ2-3
clone_size: .
cdr3_nt: TGTGCCAGTAGTATTTCGGGACTGAACACAGATACGCAGTATTTT
cdr3_aa: CASSISGLNTDTQYF

d_call: .
v_call: TRBV19
j_call: TRBJ2-1
clone_size: .
cdr3_nt: TGTGCCAGTAGATCGATCCAGGGGGGCGGCCCCAACAATGAGCAGTTCTTC
cdr3_aa: CASRSIQGGGPNNEQFF

d_call: .
v_call: TRBV7-3
j_call: TRBJ2-7
clone_size: .
cdr3_nt: TGTGCCAGCAGCTTAAATCCCACAGGAACCTACGAGCAGTACTTC
cdr3_aa: CASSLNPTGTYEQYF

d_call: .
v_call: TRBV5-1
j_call: TRBJ2-1
clone_size: .
cdr3_nt: TGCGCCAGCAGCTTGGACAACCTAGCCTACAATGAGCAGTTCTTC
cdr3_aa: CASSLDNLAYNEQFF

d_call: .
v_call: TRBV29-1
j_call: TRBJ1-2
clone_size: few
cdr3_nt: TGCAGCGTTGAAGACTACAGTCTGGGCTATGGCTACACCTTC
cdr3_aa: CSVEDYSLGYGYTF